This entry lists 13 T cell receptor beta chains sequenced from one sample in a study of T-cell reconstitution after alpha-beta-depleted transplantation in children. A TCRbeta library incorporating unique molecular identifiers was prepared. Via MiXCR, TCRdb re-called the PCR reads, giving one row per CDR3 protein. Of some 500,000 distinct CDR3 sequences listed, about 16% are singletons. Sequencing was performed on PBMCs from the stem cell graft donor, taken from the stem cell graft. The source of these receptors is a human donor who donated a stem cell graft to a child with acute lymphoblastic leukemia.

The CDR3 DNA reads TGTGCCTCGGGGGCGAGTTCGACAGATACGCAGTATTTT. The encoded protein is CASGASSTDTQYF. V usage is TRBV12-3 or TRBV12-4 and J usage is TRBJ2-3; tentatively, D is TRBD1 or TRBD2 (6 bases each). The V end lost 11 bases, the J end lost 3 bases, and 15 bases lay between the germline ends. The CDR3 covers 13 residues.

V is TRBV20-1 and J is TRBJ1-2; perhaps TRBD1 as D (5 bases). Trimming left V 3 bases short and J 6 bases short, with 14 bases between. Germline V lookup: CDR1 DFQATT, CDR2 SNEGSKA (reference sequence). The CDR3 extends over 13 amino acids. The CDR3 sequence is CSARGVQINGYTF. CDR3 nucleotides: TGCAGTGCTAGGGGGGTACAGATCAATGGCTACACCTTC.

This chain joins TRBV7-3 and TRBJ2-1, with 7 bases that match TRBD2. Germline CDR1 is SGHTA and CDR2 is FQGTGA. Trimming removed 1 base from V and 7 bases from J; junction bases left unmatched: 7. This CDR3 contains 15 residues. DNA for the CDR3: TGTGCCAGCAGCTTAATGGCGGGAGCGAAGAATGAGCAGTTCTTC. Its protein product is CASSLMAGAKNEQFF.

The chain has TRBV7-2 and TRBJ1-2; 7 bases are a match to TRBD1. This CDR3 region has 15 residues. Germline CDR1 reads SGHTA; CDR2 reads FQGNSA. The junction had 6 bases not matched to a gene; V was cut back by 3 bases and J by 2 bases. CDR3 in amino acids: CASSLQGGDNYGYTF. The DNA for the CDR3 is TGTGCCAGCAGCTTGCAAGGGGGCGACAACTATGGCTACACCTTC.

The V gene is TRBV5-1, the J gene TRBJ2-7, with 9 positions matching TRBD2. V shed 2 bases, J shed 4 bases, and the junction held 7 bases outside the gene matches. CDR3 length: 15 residues. CDR1 and CDR2 from the germline V gene are SGHRS and YFSETQ. This CDR3 is CASSLGAGGGYEQYF. The CDR3, as DNA: TGCGCCAGCAGCTTAGGAGCGGGAGGAGGGTACGAGCAGTACTTC.

The V call is TRBV7-9, the J call TRBJ1-2; D uncertain. The V gene lost 5 bases and the J gene lost 4 bases, with 20 bases spanning the gap. Germline lookup yields CDR1 SEHNR and CDR2 FQNEAQ (reference sequence). This CDR3 is 16 amino acids long. The chain's CDR3 is CASSLSSTAPRYGYTF. The CDR3 DNA is TGTGCCAGCAGCCTATCCTCAACCGCCCCTCGCTATGGCTACACCTTC.

This clonotype was seen a handful of times. This chain uses TRBV7-9 with TRBJ1-1; TRBD1 agrees at 10 bases. The germline CDR1 and CDR2 sequences are SEHNR and FQNEAQ (reference sequence). The CDR3 has 17 residues. J was trimmed by 4 bases and V by 5 bases; bases with no gene match: 13. CDR3: CASSPRQGASGATEAFF. The CDR3 DNA is TGTGCCAGCAGCCCAAGACAGGGGGCGAGTGGAGCCACTGAAGCTTTCTTT.

V and J are TRBV6-5 and TRBJ2-3; TRBD2 matches 9 bases. CDR3 length: 16 residues. CDR1 MNHEY and CDR2 SVGAGI come from the germline V gene. Trimming removed 2 bases from V and 0 bases from J; junction bases left unmatched: 3. The chain's CDR3 is CASSYGLAGSTDTQYF. CDR3 in DNA: TGTGCCAGCAGTTACGGGCTAGCGGGGAGCACAGATACGCAGTATTTT.

The gene calls are TRBV10-1 and TRBJ1-1, with a weak D call TRBD1 (6 bases). Germline values: CDR1 WNHNN, CDR2 SYGVQD (reference sequence). This CDR3 contains 14 residues. Trimming pared 6 bases from V and 5 bases from J, leaving 16 bases between. CDR3 DNA: TGCGCCAGCAGCCGAACAGGGAGGGGTACTGAAGCTTTCTTT. It encodes CASSRTGRGTEAFF.

The chain uses TRBV2 and TRBJ2-1; TRBD1 is a possible D gene (6 bases). The V gene's germline CDR1 is SNHLY and CDR2 FYNNEI. V lost 5 bases to trimming and J lost 4 bases, with 9 bases between them. The CDR3 is 13 amino acids. This CDR3 is CASSTDSYNEQFF. The CDR3 DNA is TGTGCCAGCAGTACGGACAGTTACAATGAGCAGTTCTTC.

The chain is built from TRBV5-5 and TRBJ2-1; tentatively, D is TRBD1 (5 bases). V lost 0 bases and J 8 bases, leaving 12 bases between the germline ends. Germline CDR1 is SGHKS and CDR2 is YYEKEE (reference sequence). This CDR3 is built from 14 residues. CDR3 sequence reads: CASSLGTLRDEQFF. The CDR3 DNA reads as TGTGCCAGCAGCTTGGGGACACTACGGGATGAGCAGTTCTTC. Supplemented by reference TRBV5-5 and TRBJ2-1, the full variable domain reads DAGVTQSPTHLIKTRGQQVTLRCSPISGHKSVSWYQQVLGQGPQFIFQYYEKEERGRGNFPDRFSARQFPNYSSELNVNALLLGDSALYLCASSLGTLRDEQFFGPGTRLTVL.

This clonotype was seen a few times. The chain couples TRBV5-5 to TRBJ2-7; D not resolved. Trimming removed 2 bases at V and 2 bases at J, with 14 bases between. Germline V gene lookup returns CDR1 SGHKS and CDR2 YYEKEE (reference sequence). The CDR3 loop spans 15 amino acids. CDR3 bases: TGTGCCAGCAGCTTATTTGGGCAGGAGACCTACGAGCAGTACTTC. Its translation is CASSLFGQETYEQYF.

This clonotype was observed at least ten times. As DNA, the CDR3 is TGCAGTGCTAGAGGAGTCTCGGAGCTGTTTTTT. Translation: CSARGVSELFF. The chain links TRBV20-1 to TRBJ2-2, with no clear D. The CDR3 runs 11 residues. Germline V CDR1 and CDR2: DFQATT, SNEGSKA (reference sequence). Trimming took 1 base from V and 10 from J, leaving 7 bases between them.